These T cell receptor beta chains were read from a single sample in a study of blood T cell repertoires in COVID-19. Generated by immunoSEQ multiplex PCR, the TCRdb table keeps only in-frame clones and is missing some. The repertoire has about 190,000 clones, about nine tenths of them found once; the top ten carry about 1.1%. Sequenced material: peripheral blood. These receptors originate from a young man with acute or convalescent COVID-19. CDR3s include the opening cysteine and the closing phenylalanine or tryptophan. A D gene is named only where the DNA matches it firmly. Only some rows state a clone size, as once, few, many or a class for expanded clones.

abundance	d_gene	v_gene	j_gene	CDR3aa
once	-	TRBV14	TRBJ2-6	CASSQGGYSGANVLTF
-	TRBD2	TRBV9	TRBJ2-1	CASSPGLAGGRNEQFF
-	-	TRBV2	TRBJ2-1	CASSLGSEQFF
-	TRBD1	TRBV15	TRBJ1-3	CATSRDGGTGRSGNTIYF
-	TRBD1	TRBV5-1	TRBJ2-2	CASSTGQGFTGELFF
-	-	TRBV18	TRBJ1-1	CASSPRQVGVLEAFF
-	-	TRBV5-1	TRBJ1-6	CASSSDSFSPLHF
-	-	TRBV11-2	TRBJ1-3	CASSLHREFRNTIYF
-	TRBD1	TRBV28	TRBJ1-1	CASSFLQGAKNEAFF
-	TRBD2	TRBV18	TRBJ2-3	CASSPPRLAGITDTQYF
-	TRBD1	TRBV28	TRBJ1-6	CASSSRTGVGSPLHF
few	TRBD1	TRBV7-3	TRBJ1-6	CASSLTGTASNSPLHF
-	TRBD1	TRBV9	TRBJ2-1	CASSRTGGAAYNEQFF